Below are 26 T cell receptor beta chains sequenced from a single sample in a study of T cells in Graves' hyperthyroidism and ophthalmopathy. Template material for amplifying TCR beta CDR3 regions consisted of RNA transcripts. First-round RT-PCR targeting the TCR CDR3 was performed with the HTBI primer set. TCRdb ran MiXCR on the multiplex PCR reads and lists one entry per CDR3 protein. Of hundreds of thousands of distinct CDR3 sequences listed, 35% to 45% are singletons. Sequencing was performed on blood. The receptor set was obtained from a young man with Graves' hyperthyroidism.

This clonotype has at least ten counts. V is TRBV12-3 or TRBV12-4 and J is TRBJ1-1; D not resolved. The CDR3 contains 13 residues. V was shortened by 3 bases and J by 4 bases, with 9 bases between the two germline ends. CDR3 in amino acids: CASSFKGSTEAFF. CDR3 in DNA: TGTGCCAGCAGTTTCAAAGGGAGCACTGAAGCTTTCTTT.

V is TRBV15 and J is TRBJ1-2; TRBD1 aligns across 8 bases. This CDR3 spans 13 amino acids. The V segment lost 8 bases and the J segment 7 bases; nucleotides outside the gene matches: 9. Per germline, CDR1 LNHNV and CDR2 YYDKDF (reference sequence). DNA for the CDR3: TGTGCCACCGCCCGACAGGGGATGGGTGGCTACACCTTC. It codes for CATARQGMGGYTF. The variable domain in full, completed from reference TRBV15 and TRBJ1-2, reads DAMVIQNPRYQVTQFGKPVTLSCSQTLNHNVMYWYQQKSSQAPKLLFHYYDKDFNNEADTPDNFQSRRPNTSFCFLDIRSPGLGDTAMYLCATARQGMGGYTFGSGTRLTVV.

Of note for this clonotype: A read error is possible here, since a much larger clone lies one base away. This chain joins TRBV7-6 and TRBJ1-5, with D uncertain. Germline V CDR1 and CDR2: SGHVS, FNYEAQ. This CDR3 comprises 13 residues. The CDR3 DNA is TGTGCCGGCAGCTCGAAGGGAGAGCAGCCCCAGCATTTT. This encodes CAGSSKGEQPQHF.

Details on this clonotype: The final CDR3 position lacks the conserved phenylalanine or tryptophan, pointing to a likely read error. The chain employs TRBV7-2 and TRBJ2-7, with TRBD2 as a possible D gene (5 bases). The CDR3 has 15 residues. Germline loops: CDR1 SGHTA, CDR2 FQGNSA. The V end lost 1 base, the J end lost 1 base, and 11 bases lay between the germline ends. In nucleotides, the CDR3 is TGTGCCAGCAGCTTAGTGAGGGCCGGATCCTACGAGCAGTACTCC. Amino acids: CASSLVRAGSYEQYS.

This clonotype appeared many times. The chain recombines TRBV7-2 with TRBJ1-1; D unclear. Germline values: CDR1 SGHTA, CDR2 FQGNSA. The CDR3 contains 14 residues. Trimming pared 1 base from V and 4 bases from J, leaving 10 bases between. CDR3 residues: CASSLDRVSTEAFF. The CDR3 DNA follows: TGTGCCAGCAGCTTAGATCGAGTCTCCACTGAAGCTTTCTTT. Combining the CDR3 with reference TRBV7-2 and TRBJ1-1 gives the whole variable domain GAGVSQSPSNKVTEKGKDVELRCDPISGHTALYWYRQSLGQGLEFLIYFQGNSAPDKSGLPSDRFSAERTGGSVSTLTIQRTQQEDSAVYLCASSLDRVSTEAFFGQGTRLTVV.

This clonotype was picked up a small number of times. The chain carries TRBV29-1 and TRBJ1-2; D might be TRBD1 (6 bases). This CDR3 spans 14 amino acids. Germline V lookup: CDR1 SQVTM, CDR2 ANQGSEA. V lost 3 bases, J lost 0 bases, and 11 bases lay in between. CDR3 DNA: TGCAGCGTTGACGTAGGGGGGACTAACTATGGCTACACCTTC. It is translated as CSVDVGGTNYGYTF.

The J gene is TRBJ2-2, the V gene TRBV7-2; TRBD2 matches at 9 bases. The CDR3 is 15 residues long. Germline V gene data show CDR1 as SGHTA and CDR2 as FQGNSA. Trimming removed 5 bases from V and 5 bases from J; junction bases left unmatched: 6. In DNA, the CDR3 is TGTGCCAGCAGCGCATTGGGACTAGCAACCGGGGAGCTGTTTTTT. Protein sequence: CASSALGLATGELFF.

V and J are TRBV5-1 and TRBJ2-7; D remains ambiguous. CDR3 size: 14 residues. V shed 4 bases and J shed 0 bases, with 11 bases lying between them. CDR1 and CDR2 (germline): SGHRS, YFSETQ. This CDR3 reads CASSADWSSYEQYF. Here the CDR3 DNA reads TGCGCCAGCAGCGCAGACTGGAGCTCCTACGAGCAGTACTTC.

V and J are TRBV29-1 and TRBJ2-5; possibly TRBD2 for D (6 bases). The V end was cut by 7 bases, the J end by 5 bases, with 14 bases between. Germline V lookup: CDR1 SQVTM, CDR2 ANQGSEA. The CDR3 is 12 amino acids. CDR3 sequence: CSAEGRSETQYF. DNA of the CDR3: TGCAGCGCCGAGGGGAGGAGTGAGACCCAGTACTTC. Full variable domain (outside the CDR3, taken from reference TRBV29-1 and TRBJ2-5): SAVISQKPSRDICQRGTSLTIQCQVDSQVTMMFWYRQQPGQSLTLIATANQGSEATYESGFVIDKFPISRPNLTFSTLTVSNMSPEDSSIYLCSAEGRSETQYFGPGTRLLVL.

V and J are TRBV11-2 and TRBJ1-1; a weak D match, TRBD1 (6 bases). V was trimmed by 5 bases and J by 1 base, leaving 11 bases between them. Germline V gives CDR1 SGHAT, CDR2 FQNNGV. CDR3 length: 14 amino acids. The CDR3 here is CASSPGAWNTEAFF. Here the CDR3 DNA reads TGTGCCAGCAGCCCGGGGGCTTGGAACACTGAAGCTTTCTTT.

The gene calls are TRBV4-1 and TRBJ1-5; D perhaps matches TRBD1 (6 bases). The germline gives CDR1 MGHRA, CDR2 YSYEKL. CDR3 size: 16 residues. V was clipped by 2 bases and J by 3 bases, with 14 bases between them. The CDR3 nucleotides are TGCGCCAGCAGCCAACCTCAGGGGTTACTCAATCAGCCCCAGCATTTT. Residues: CASSQPQGLLNQPQHF.

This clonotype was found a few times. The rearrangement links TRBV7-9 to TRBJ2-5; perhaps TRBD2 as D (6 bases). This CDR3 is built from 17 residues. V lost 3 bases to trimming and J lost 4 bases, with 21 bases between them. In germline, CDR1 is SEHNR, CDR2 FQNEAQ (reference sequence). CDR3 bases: TGTGCCAGCAGCTTGCCCGGAGGGAGGCCAGGGCTAGAGACCCAGTACTTC. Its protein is CASSLPGGRPGLETQYF.

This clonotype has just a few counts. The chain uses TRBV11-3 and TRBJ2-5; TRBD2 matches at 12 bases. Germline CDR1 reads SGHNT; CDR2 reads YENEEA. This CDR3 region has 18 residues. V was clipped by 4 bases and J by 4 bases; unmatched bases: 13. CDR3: CASSSVGASGRGGETQYF. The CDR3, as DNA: TGTGCCAGCAGCTCCGTAGGGGCTAGCGGGAGGGGAGGAGAGACCCAGTACTTC.

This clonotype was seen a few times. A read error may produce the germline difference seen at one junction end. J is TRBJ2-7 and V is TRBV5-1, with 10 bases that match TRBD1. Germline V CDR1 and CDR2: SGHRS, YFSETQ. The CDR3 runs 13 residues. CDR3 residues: CASSLGQGQQQYF. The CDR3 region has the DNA TGCGCCAGCAGTTTGGGACAGGGGCAGCAGCAGTACTTC.

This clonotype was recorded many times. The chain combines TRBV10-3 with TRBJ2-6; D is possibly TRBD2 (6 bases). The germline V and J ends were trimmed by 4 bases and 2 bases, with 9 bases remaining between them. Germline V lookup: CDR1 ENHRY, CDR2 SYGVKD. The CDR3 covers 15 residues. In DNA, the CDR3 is TGTGCCATCAGTGGGCGGGGAACTGGGGCCAACGTCCTGACTTTC. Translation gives CAISGRGTGANVLTF.

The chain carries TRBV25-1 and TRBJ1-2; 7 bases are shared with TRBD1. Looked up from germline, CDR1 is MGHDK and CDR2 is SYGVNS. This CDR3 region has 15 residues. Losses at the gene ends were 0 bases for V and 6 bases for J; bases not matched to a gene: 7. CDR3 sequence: CASSEYPGQPNGYTF. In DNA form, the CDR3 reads TGTGCCAGCAGTGAATATCCGGGACAGCCTAATGGCTACACCTTC.

DNA for the CDR3: TGTGCCAGCAGCCGGACAGGGATAGATGGCTACACCTTC. Translation: CASSRTGIDGYTF. This chain connects TRBV7-2 to TRBJ1-2, with TRBD1 matching over 8 bases. Per germline, CDR1 SGHTA and CDR2 FQGNSA. V shed 5 bases, J shed 6 bases, and the junction held 5 bases outside the gene matches. This CDR3 is built from 13 residues.

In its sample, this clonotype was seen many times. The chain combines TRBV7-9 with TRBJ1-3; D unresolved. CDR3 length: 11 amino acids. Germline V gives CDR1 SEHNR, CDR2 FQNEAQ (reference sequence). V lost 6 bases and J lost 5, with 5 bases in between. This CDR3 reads CASRLRNTIYF. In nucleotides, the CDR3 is TGTGCCAGCAGACTTCGAAACACCATATATTTT.

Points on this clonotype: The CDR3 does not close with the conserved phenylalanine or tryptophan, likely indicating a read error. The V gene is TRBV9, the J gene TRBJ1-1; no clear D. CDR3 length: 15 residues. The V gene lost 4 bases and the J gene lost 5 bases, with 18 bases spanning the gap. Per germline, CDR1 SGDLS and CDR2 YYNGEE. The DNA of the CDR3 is TGTGCCAGCAGCCTCGAGGGCCACGTCGAGACTGAAGCTTTCCTT. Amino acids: CASSLEGHVETEAFL.

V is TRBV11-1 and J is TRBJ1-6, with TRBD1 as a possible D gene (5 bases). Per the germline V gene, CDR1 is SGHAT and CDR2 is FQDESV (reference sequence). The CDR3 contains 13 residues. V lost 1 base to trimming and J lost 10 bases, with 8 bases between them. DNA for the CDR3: TGTGCCAGCAGCTTAGAACAGGCCTCACCCCTCCACTTT. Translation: CASSLEQASPLHF.

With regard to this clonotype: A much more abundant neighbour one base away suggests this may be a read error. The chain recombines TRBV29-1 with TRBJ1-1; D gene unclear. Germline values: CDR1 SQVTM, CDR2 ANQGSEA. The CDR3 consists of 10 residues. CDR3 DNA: TGCAGCACTAAGAACACTAAAGCTTTCTTT. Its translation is CSTKNTKAFF.

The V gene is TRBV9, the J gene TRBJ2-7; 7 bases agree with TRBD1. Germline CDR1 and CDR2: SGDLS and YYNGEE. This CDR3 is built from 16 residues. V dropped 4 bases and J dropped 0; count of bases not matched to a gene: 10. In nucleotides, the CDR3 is TGTGCCAGCAGCCCATCCTCCGGGACAGCCTCCTACGAGCAGTACTTC. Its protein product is CASSPSSGTASYEQYF.

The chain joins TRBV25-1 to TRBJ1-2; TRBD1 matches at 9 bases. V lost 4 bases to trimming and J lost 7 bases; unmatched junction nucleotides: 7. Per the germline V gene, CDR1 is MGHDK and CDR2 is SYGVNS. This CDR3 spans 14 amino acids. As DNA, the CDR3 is TGTGCCAGCAGTGTTCCGGGACAGGGACGTGGCTACACCTTC. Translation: CASSVPGQGRGYTF.

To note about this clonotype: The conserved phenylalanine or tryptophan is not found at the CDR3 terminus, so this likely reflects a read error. The CDR3 spells CASRLDGSTEAFL. The CDR3, as DNA: TGTGCCAGCAGGCTGGATGGAAGCACTGAAGCTTTCCTT. The V gene is TRBV12-3 or TRBV12-4, the J gene TRBJ1-1; the D is unclear. This CDR3 has 13 amino acids. Trimming shortened V by 6 bases and J by 4 bases, and 12 bases separated the two germline ends.

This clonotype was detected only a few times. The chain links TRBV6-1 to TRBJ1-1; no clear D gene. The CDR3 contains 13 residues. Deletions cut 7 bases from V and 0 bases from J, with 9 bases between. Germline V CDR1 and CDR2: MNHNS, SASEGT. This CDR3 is CASTQSLNTEAFF. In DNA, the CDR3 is TGTGCCAGCACACAGAGCTTGAACACTGAAGCTTTCTTT.

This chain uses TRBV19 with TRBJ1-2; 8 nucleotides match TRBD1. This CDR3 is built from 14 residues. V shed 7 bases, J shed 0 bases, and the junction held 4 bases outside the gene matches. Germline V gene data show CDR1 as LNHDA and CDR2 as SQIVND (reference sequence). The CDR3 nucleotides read TGTGCCAGTATTAAGGGACAGGCTAACTATGGCTACACCTTC. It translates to CASIKGQANYGYTF.